This TCR beta chain was documented in a study of blood T cell repertoires in COVID-19. The trim removed 5 bases at V and 6 bases at J, leaving 18 bases unmatched. Germline CDR1 LNHDA, CDR2 SQIVND (reference sequence). The CDR3 has 18 amino acids. The method was immunoSEQ multiplex PCR; TCRdb's version includes in-frame clones alone and lacks a portion of them. The repertoire holds around 78,000 clones, with just over 85% as singletons. The sample was peripheral blood. The receptor was isolated from a man between 65 and 79 years old with active or convalescent COVID-19. This rearrangement joins TRBV19 to TRBJ2-3; TRBD2 matches at 9 bases. Here the CDR3 reads CASSEGRSREGRVDTQYF. In DNA form, the CDR3 reads TGTGCCAGTAGTGAGGGTCGGTCGCGGGAGGGCCGGGTGGATACGCAGTATTTT. The variable domain in full, with the rest retrieved from reference TRBV19 and TRBJ2-3, is DGGITQSPKYLFRKEGQNVTLSCEQNLNHDAMYWYRQDPGQGLRLIYYSQIVNDFQKGDIAEGYSVSREKKESFPLTVTSAQKNPTAFYLCASSEGRSREGRVDTQYFGPGTRLTVL.